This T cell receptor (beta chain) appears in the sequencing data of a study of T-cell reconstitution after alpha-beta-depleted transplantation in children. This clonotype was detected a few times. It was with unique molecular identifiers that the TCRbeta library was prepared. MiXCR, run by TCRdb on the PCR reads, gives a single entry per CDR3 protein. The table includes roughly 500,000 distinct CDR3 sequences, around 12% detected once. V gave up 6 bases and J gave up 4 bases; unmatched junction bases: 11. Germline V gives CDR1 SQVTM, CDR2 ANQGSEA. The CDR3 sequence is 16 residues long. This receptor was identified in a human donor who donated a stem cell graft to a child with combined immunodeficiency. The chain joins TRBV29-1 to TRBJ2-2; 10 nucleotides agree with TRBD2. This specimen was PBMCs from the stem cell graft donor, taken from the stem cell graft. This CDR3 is CSVISAGGPGTGELFF. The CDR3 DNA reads TGCAGCGTCATCTCAGCGGGAGGGCCGGGCACCGGGGAGCTGTTTTTT.